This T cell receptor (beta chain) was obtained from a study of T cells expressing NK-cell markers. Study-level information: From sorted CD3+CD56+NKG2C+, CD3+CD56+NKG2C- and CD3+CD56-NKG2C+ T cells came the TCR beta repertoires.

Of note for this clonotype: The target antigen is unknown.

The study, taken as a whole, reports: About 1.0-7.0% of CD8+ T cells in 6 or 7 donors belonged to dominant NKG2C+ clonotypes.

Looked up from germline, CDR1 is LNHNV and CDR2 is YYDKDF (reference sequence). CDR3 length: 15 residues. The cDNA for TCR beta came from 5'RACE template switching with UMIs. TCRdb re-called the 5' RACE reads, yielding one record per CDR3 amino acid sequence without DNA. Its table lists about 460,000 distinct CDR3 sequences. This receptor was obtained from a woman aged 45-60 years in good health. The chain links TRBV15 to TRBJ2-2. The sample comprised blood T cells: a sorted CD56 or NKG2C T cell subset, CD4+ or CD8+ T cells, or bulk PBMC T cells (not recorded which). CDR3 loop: CATSRDLEETGELFF.